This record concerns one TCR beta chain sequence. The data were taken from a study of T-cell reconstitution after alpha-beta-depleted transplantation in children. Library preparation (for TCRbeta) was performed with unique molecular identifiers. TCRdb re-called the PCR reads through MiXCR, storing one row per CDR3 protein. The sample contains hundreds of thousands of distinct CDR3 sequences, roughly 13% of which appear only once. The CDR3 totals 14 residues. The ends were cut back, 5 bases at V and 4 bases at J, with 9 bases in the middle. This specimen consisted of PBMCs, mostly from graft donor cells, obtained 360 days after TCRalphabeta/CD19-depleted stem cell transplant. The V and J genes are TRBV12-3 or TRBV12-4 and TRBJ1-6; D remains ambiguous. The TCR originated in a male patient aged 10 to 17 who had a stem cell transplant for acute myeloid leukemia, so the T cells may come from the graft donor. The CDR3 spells CASSQGFYNSPLHF. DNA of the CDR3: TGTGCCAGCAGTCAAGGGTTTTATAATTCACCCCTCCACTTT.